In its sample, the clone carrying this T cell receptor beta chain was seen once. Antigen specificity is unknown. These data are taken from a study of vaccination and CD4 T cells after COVID-19. Documented treatment: roughly 11-day PBMC culture with coronavirus spike peptide pools or control peptides (ViraFEST assay). Scientists separated out CD4+ T cells through negative selection following 10 days in culture. Sequenced with the Oncomine TCR Beta short-read assay was DNA taken from cultured CD4+ T cells. In this case, cultured CD4+ T cells provided the extracted genomic DNA. TCRdb re-called the PCR reads with MiXCR, one entry per CDR3 protein. The sample has about 23,000 distinct CDR3 sequences; 58% are singletons. The CDR3 length is 14 residues. Germline V gene sequence: CDR1 DFQATT, CDR2 SNEGSKA (reference sequence). The germline V and J ends were trimmed by 3 bases and 0 bases, with 12 bases remaining between them.

The TCR comes from a human donor who had recovered from COVID-19. Sample: CD4+ T cells from blood, cultured in vitro. V and J are TRBV20-1 and TRBJ2-7, with D perhaps matching TRBD2 (5 bases). The CDR3 protein is CSASTEAGSYEQYF. The DNA of the CDR3 is TGCAGTGCTAGTACGGAGGCGGGCTCCTACGAGCAGTACTTC.